Each of the 9 T cell receptor beta chains below was sequenced from the same sample in a study of T cell changes during pregnancy in multiple sclerosis. Sequencing was performed with immunoSEQ multiplex PCR; in TCRdb, only in-frame clones are kept and a portion is missing. The repertoire holds fewer than 70,000 clones, over 85% seen once, with roughly 1.5% in the top ten. The source material was peripheral blood, sampled in the second trimester of pregnancy. The receptors stem from a female donor with multiple sclerosis, enrolled in a pregnancy study.

The rearrangement links TRBV10-1 to TRBJ1-1; the D gene is possibly TRBD1 (5 bases). Trimming removed 2 bases from V and 0 bases from J, with 7 bases in between. CDR1 is WNHNN, CDR2 SYGVQD, per germline (reference sequence). CDR3 length: 14 amino acids. The CDR3 DNA is TGCGCCAGCAGTGAGGGGGGGTTGAACACTGAAGCTTTCTTT. Its translation: CASSEGGLNTEAFF.

This clone was seen a handful of times. Other DNA sequences in this specimen translate into the identical CDR3. V usage is TRBV5-1 and J usage is TRBJ2-3; TRBD1 matches at 7 bases. This CDR3 is built from 15 residues. Per germline, CDR1 SGHRS and CDR2 YFSETQ. Trimming took 0 bases from V and 0 from J; bases not matched to a gene: 1. The CDR3 DNA follows: TGCGCCAGCAGCTTGGTACAGGGGAGCACAGATACGCAGTATTTT. It is translated as CASSLVQGSTDTQYF.

This chain uses TRBV30 with TRBJ2-7, with a possible D match to TRBD1 (6 bases). This CDR3 has 15 residues. V was trimmed by 0 bases and J by 5 bases, leaving 17 bases between them. Germline assignment: CDR1 GTSNPN and CDR2 SVGIG (reference sequence). For the CDR3, the DNA is TGTGCCTGGAGTGTACTTGGCAGGGGATCCCACGAGCAGTACTTC. It codes for CAWSVLGRGSHEQYF.

This chain links TRBV29-1 with TRBJ2-4; 8 bases are shared with TRBD2. The germline V gene encodes CDR1 SQVTM and CDR2 ANQGSEA. V lost 5 bases, J lost 1 base, and 1 base stayed unmatched. The CDR3 totals 13 residues. The CDR3 coding sequence is TGCAGCGTTTCGGGGGGGGCCAAAAACATTCAGTACTTC. This sequence encodes CSVSGGAKNIQYF. The full variable domain, in which reference TRBV29-1 and TRBJ2-4 provide the parts outside the CDR3, is SAVISQKPSRDICQRGTSLTIQCQVDSQVTMMFWYRQQPGQSLTLIATANQGSEATYESGFVIDKFPISRPNLTFSTLTVSNMSPEDSSIYLCSVSGGAKNIQYFGAGTRLSVL.

The gene calls are TRBV5-6 and TRBJ2-3; a possible D gene is TRBD2 (5 bases). This CDR3 has 16 amino acids. The ends were cut back, 0 bases at V and 2 bases at J, with 13 bases in the middle. Per the germline V gene, CDR1 is SGHDT and CDR2 is YYEEEE. CDR3 in DNA: TGTGCCAGCAGCTTGGTATTGGACGGGAACACAGATACGCAGTATTTT. Translated, it gives CASSLVLDGNTDTQYF.

The rearrangement links TRBV27 to TRBJ2-7; 7 nucleotides match TRBD1. This CDR3 comprises 14 residues. The V gene's germline CDR1 is MNHEY and CDR2 SMNVEV (reference sequence). V was clipped by 6 bases and J by 3 bases; unmatched bases: 8. The CDR3 DNA is TGTGCCAGCAGCAGACAGGGAACCTACTACGAGCAGTACTTC. Its translation is CASSRQGTYYEQYF.

The chain uses TRBV5-1 and TRBJ2-3; TRBD2 is a possible D gene (6 bases). The CDR3 contains 13 residues. V was cut by 4 bases and J by 2 bases, with 8 bases left in between. In germline, CDR1 is SGHRS, CDR2 YFSETQ. The CDR3 region is CASSAGFTDTQYF. CDR3 nucleotides: TGCGCCAGCAGCGCGGGGTTCACAGATACGCAGTATTTT.

The DNA of the CDR3 is TGTGCCAGCATAGCCCCCCCTCAAGAGACCCAGTACTTC. Amino acid sequence: CASIAPPQETQYF. The chain combines TRBV6-1 with TRBJ2-5; D not certain. Germline V gene sequence: CDR1 MNHNS, CDR2 SASEGT. Trimming stripped 7 bases from V and 2 bases from J, with 11 bases between. The CDR3 sequence is 13 residues long.

The rearrangement uses TRBV11-2 and TRBJ2-7; 8 bases align to TRBD1. The CDR3 is 19 residues long. CDR1 SGHAT and CDR2 FQNNGV come from the germline V gene. With V trimmed by 3 bases and J by 3 bases, 19 bases remained unmatched. CDR3 residues: CASSLVVSGGGSGDYEQYF. For the CDR3, the DNA is TGTGCCAGCAGCTTGGTGGTTTCAGGGGGCGGTAGCGGAGACTACGAGCAGTACTTC. Complete variable domain (other parts from reference TRBV11-2 and TRBJ2-7): EAGVAQSPRYKIIEKRQSVAFWCNPISGHATLYWYQQILGQGPKLLIQFQNNGVVDDSQLPKDRFSAERLKGVDSTLKIQPAKLEDSAVYLCASSLVVSGGGSGDYEQYFGPGTRLTVT.